The 26 T cell receptor beta chains given below trace back to one sample, sequenced in a study of T cells in localized non-small cell lung cancer. The table came from immunoSEQ multiplex PCR; TCRdb's copy has only in-frame clones and leaves some out. The table includes 45,000 to 60,000 clones, 80% detected once. The sequenced sample was PBMCs, obtained before any cancer treatment. The receptor source for this set is a woman aged 35-75 years with stage II lung adenocarcinoma.

The CDR3 region has the DNA TGTGCCAGCAGCCCCGGCACCTCCGCGAGGAATCAGCCCCAGCATTTT. The encoded protein is CASSPGTSARNQPQHF. The rearrangement joins TRBV7-9 to TRBJ1-5; D remains ambiguous. The CDR3 has 16 amino acids. V lost 5 bases and J lost 4, with 18 bases in between. CDR1 SEHNR and CDR2 FQNEAQ come from the germline V gene (reference sequence).

This rearrangement joins TRBV5-4 to TRBJ1-1, with TRBD1 matching 7 bases. V lost 10 bases and J lost 0; bases outside the gene matches: 9. The germline CDR1 and CDR2 sequences are SGHNT and YYREEE (reference sequence). The CDR3 runs to 14 residues. The CDR3 region has the DNA TGTGCCGTTCAGAAACAGGGGTTGAACACTGAAGCTTTCTTT. It codes for CAVQKQGLNTEAFF.

The V call is TRBV18, the J call TRBJ1-6; TRBD1 matches 7 bases. The CDR3 totals 18 residues. Germline CDR1 reads KGHSH; CDR2 reads LQKENI. V lost 2 bases, J lost 8 bases, and 15 bases stayed unmatched. In DNA form, the CDR3 reads TGTGCCAGCTCACCAGGGATTCAACAGGGGAATTTTTATTCACCCCTCCACTTT. Protein product: CASSPGIQQGNFYSPLHF.

J is TRBJ1-2 and V is TRBV30; 9 bases map to TRBD1. V was clipped by 6 bases and J by 7 bases; unmatched bases: 9. This CDR3 has 13 amino acids. CDR1 is GTSNPN and CDR2 is SVGIG in the germline V gene (reference sequence). This CDR3 is CACPGQGRVGYTF. In nucleotides, the CDR3 is TGTGCCTGCCCCGGACAGGGGAGGGTTGGCTACACCTTC.

There are a few counts of this clone. The DNA of the CDR3 is TGTGCCAGCACGAGGGAGGTCGCGATGAACACTGAAGCTTTCTTT. It is translated as CASTREVAMNTEAFF. The chain joins TRBV7-9 to TRBJ1-1, with unresolved D. The CDR3 runs 15 residues. CDR1 SEHNR and CDR2 FQNEAQ come from the germline V gene (reference sequence). Trimming shortened V by 7 bases and J by 0 bases, and 15 bases separated the two germline ends.

This clone was seen a few times. The V gene is TRBV6-1, the J gene TRBJ1-5, with D tentatively TRBD1 (6 bases). Per germline, CDR1 MNHNS and CDR2 SASEGT. This CDR3 has 14 residues. The V gene lost 2 bases and the J gene lost 9 bases, with 14 bases spanning the gap. CDR3: CASSESGGGGPQHF. The CDR3, as DNA: TGTGCCAGCAGTGAAAGTGGAGGGGGAGGGCCCCAGCATTTT.

The chain recombines TRBV30 with TRBJ2-7; D is unresolved. Germline lookup yields CDR1 GTSNPN and CDR2 SVGIG (reference sequence). This CDR3 contains 13 residues. V was pared by 6 bases and J by 0 bases, with 12 bases between. This CDR3 is CACLADYSYEQYF. CDR3 bases: TGTGCCTGTCTGGCGGATTACTCCTACGAGCAGTACTTC.

This chain uses TRBV14 with TRBJ1-1; D may be TRBD1 (6 bases). V lost 4 bases and J 0 bases, leaving 18 bases between the germline ends. Germline V CDR1 and CDR2: SGHDN, FVKESK. The CDR3 totals 17 residues. The CDR3 DNA reads TGTGCCAGCAGCCCTCAGCCGGGGGGGCCCATGAACACTGAAGCTTTCTTT. It translates to CASSPQPGGPMNTEAFF.

This clone appeared a few times. The chain uses TRBV7-9 and TRBJ2-2; 7 bases are shared with TRBD1. With V trimmed by 6 bases and J by 0 bases, 4 bases remained unmatched. The germline V gene has CDR1 SEHNR and CDR2 FQNEAQ (reference sequence). The CDR3 has 15 amino acids. In nucleotides, the CDR3 is TGTGCCAGCAGTGCCGGGACAGCGAACACCGGGGAGCTGTTTTTT. Amino acid sequence: CASSAGTANTGELFF.

The chain links TRBV25-1 to TRBJ2-3; TRBD1 might be the D (6 bases). V lost 6 bases and J lost 4, with 17 bases in between. Germline V CDR1 and CDR2: MGHDK, SYGVNS. The CDR3 length is 15 residues. CDR3 coding DNA: TGTGCCAGCAGAACCACAGGGCGTAAAGCAGATACGCAGTATTTT. Translated, it gives CASRTTGRKADTQYF.

The chain links TRBV27 to TRBJ1-3; TRBD1 matches 9 bases. J lost 4 bases, V lost 2 bases, and 15 bases had no gene match. The CDR3 has 19 residues. Germline V gene data show CDR1 as MNHEY and CDR2 as SMNVEV (reference sequence). The DNA of the CDR3 is TGTGCCAGCAGTTTAAGGGGGACAGGGAGAGATACTGTCGGAAACACCATATATTTT. Protein: CASSLRGTGRDTVGNTIYF.

CDR3 DNA sequence: TGTGCCAGCAGAGCACAGGGTACGCGCAATCAGCCCCAGCATTTT. It translates to CASRAQGTRNQPQHF. V is TRBV6-6 and J is TRBJ1-5; the D gene is possibly TRBD1 (6 bases). The CDR3 runs to 15 residues. Trimming left V 6 bases short and J 2 bases short, with 14 bases between. Germline CDR1 MNHNY, CDR2 SVGAGI (reference sequence).

This clone was seen once. This sequence joins TRBV14 and TRBJ1-1; D is uncertain. This CDR3 spans 13 amino acids. Germline lookup yields CDR1 SGHDN and CDR2 FVKESK. V was trimmed by 2 bases and J by 0 bases, leaving 4 bases between them. CDR3 coding DNA: TGTGCCAGCAGCCAACTGATGAACACTGAAGCTTTCTTT. Translation: CASSQLMNTEAFF.

This chain links TRBV9 with TRBJ1-2, with no clear D. This CDR3 region has 15 residues. Germline lookup yields CDR1 SGDLS and CDR2 YYNGEE. The V and J ends lost 0 bases and 0 bases respectively, with 9 bases between them. The CDR3 region is CASSVESATNYGYTF. CDR3 nucleotide sequence: TGTGCCAGCAGCGTAGAGTCAGCGACTAACTATGGCTACACCTTC.

In its sample, this clone ranks as medium-sized. The DNA of the CDR3 is TGTGCCAGCAGTGAAGTCGGAAAGGGAGATCAGCCCCAGCATTTT. It translates to CASSEVGKGDQPQHF. J is TRBJ1-5 and V is TRBV2, with D unresolved. Germline V gene sequence: CDR1 SNHLY, CDR2 FYNNEI. The V end was cut by 1 base, the J end by 5 bases, with 12 bases between. The length of the CDR3 is 15 residues.

The rearrangement joins TRBV9 to TRBJ2-1, with 9 bases identical to TRBD1. Trimming took 0 bases from V and 8 from J; bases not matched to a gene: 6. Germline V gives CDR1 SGDLS, CDR2 YYNGEE. The CDR3 sequence is 15 residues long. The CDR3 here is CASSVGDRARDEQFF. CDR3 coding DNA: TGTGCCAGCAGCGTAGGGGACAGGGCTAGGGATGAGCAGTTCTTC.

The J gene is TRBJ2-5, the V gene TRBV5-6; 10 bases line up with TRBD1. The germline CDR1 and CDR2 sequences are SGHDT and YYEEEE. CDR3 length equals 15 residues. Trimming took 4 bases from V and 4 from J; bases not matched to a gene: 7. In nucleotides, the CDR3 is TGTGCCAGCAGCGCGGGACAGGGGCGGGGAGAGACCCAGTACTTC. This gives the protein CASSAGQGRGETQYF.

This sequence joins TRBV11-2 and TRBJ1-1; no reliable D call. The ends were cut back, 3 bases at V and 4 bases at J, with 9 bases in the middle. Germline CDR1 reads SGHAT; CDR2 reads FQNNGV. The CDR3 has 13 residues. CDR3 sequence (DNA): TGTGCCAGCAGCTTCGGAGTTTTCACTGAAGCTTTCTTT. Translation: CASSFGVFTEAFF.

The chain employs TRBV6-1 and TRBJ1-2; 7 nucleotides match TRBD1. Germline assignment: CDR1 MNHNS and CDR2 SASEGT. V was pared by 8 bases and J by 4 bases, with 7 bases of the junction left unmatched. The CDR3 loop spans 13 amino acids. The CDR3 region is CASLRGDGYGYTF. The DNA of the CDR3 is TGTGCCAGCCTCAGGGGGGACGGCTATGGCTACACCTTC.

The genes are TRBV19 and TRBJ2-6; the D is unclear. The V gene lost 7 bases and the J gene lost 1 base, with 5 bases spanning the gap. The CDR3 length is 13 residues. Germline V lookup: CDR1 LNHDA, CDR2 SQIVND (reference sequence). The CDR3: CASMESGANVLTF. The CDR3 region has the DNA TGTGCCAGTATGGAATCTGGGGCCAACGTCCTGACTTTC.

The chain carries TRBV5-1 and TRBJ1-6; D is unclear. Between the trimmed V and J ends, which lost 1 base and 12 bases, there was a span of 11 bases. Looked up from germline, CDR1 is SGHRS and CDR2 is YFSETQ. The CDR3 covers 13 residues. CDR3 DNA sequence: TGCGCCAGCAGCTTGACCGGGAATGGACCCCTCCACTTT. It codes for CASSLTGNGPLHF.

The J gene is TRBJ1-1, the V gene TRBV5-1; D unresolved. This CDR3 has 15 amino acids. Trimming took 4 bases from V and 6 from J, leaving 19 bases between them. Germline-derived CDR1 and CDR2 are SGHRS and YFSETQ. The CDR3 loop reads CASSAAGSPGAEAFF. CDR3 DNA sequence: TGCGCCAGCAGCGCGGCAGGTTCACCGGGCGCTGAAGCTTTCTTT.

The genes are TRBV28 and TRBJ2-6, with 7 bases that match TRBD1. This CDR3 is 14 amino acids long. With V trimmed by 6 bases and J by 3 bases, 2 bases remained unmatched. Germline V gene lookup returns CDR1 MDHEN and CDR2 SYDVKM. The CDR3, as DNA: TGTGCCAGCAGCAGGGGGTATGGGGCCAACGTCCTGACTTTC. Translating it yields CASSRGYGANVLTF.

J is TRBJ2-5 and V is TRBV4-1; 9 bases match TRBD1. In germline, CDR1 is MGHRA, CDR2 YSYEKL. V was clipped by 1 base and J by 4 bases; unmatched bases: 4. The CDR3 sequence is 15 residues long. The DNA for the CDR3 is TGCGCCAGCAGCCAAGGGGACAGGGTAGGAGAGACCCAGTACTTC. It yields the protein CASSQGDRVGETQYF.

In its sample, this clone ranks as medium-sized. The chain carries TRBV27 and TRBJ1-2, with unresolved D. Germline-derived CDR1 and CDR2 are MNHEY and SMNVEV (reference sequence). V lost 8 bases and J 3 bases, leaving 19 bases between the germline ends. This CDR3 comprises 15 residues. The CDR3 bases are TGTGCCAGCGGAATAAACCTCGATAGGGACTATGGCTACACCTTC. It translates to CASGINLDRDYGYTF.

The CDR3 coding sequence is TGTGCCAGCAGTCCCCCGGACAGGGACTACGAGCAGTACTTC. It specifies CASSPPDRDYEQYF. V is TRBV7-9 and J is TRBJ2-7, with 8 bases identical to TRBD1. Germline V gene lookup returns CDR1 SEHNR and CDR2 FQNEAQ (reference sequence). The V segment lost 6 bases and the J segment 3 bases; nucleotides outside the gene matches: 7. The CDR3 totals 14 residues.